These T cell receptor beta chains were read from a single sample in a study of T cells expressing NK-cell markers. TCRdb reprocessed the 5' RACE reads; each CDR3 protein has one entry and no DNA is given. This sample's table has about 410,000 distinct CDR3 sequences. Material: blood T cells: a sorted CD56 or NKG2C T cell subset, CD4+ or CD8+ T cells, or bulk PBMC T cells (not recorded which). Receptor source: a woman between 45 and 65 years old in good health. Each CDR3 is given with its conserved first and last residue.

V gene: TRBV5-1
J gene: TRBJ2-7
CDR3 protein: CASSWDRFDEWEQYF

V gene: TRBV28
J gene: TRBJ2-1
CDR3 protein: CASSSPGTSPFF

V gene: TRBV20-1
J gene: TRBJ2-2
CDR3 protein: CSALRGGGGTGELFF

V gene: TRBV7-9
J gene: TRBJ1-4
CDR3 protein: CASSSPLQGGRTNEKLFF

V gene: TRBV5-1
J gene: TRBJ2-3
CDR3 protein: CASSSVTSGTDTQYF

V gene: TRBV9
J gene: TRBJ1-6
CDR3 protein: CASSVGGDRGSPLHF

V gene: TRBV11-2
J gene: TRBJ2-1
CDR3 protein: CASSLDVGISSYNEQFF

V gene: TRBV4-1
J gene: TRBJ2-7
CDR3 protein: CASSQTGGSGYEQYF

V gene: TRBV12-3/TRBV12-4
J gene: TRBJ2-1
CDR3 protein: CASSHPAGPSYNEQFF

V gene: TRBV29-1
J gene: TRBJ1-1
CDR3 protein: CSVYKNTEAFF

V gene: TRBV13
J gene: TRBJ2-3
CDR3 protein: CASSSTNPQTGASTDTQYF

V gene: TRBV11-2
J gene: TRBJ2-1
CDR3 protein: CASSYTGGLGNEQFF

V gene: TRBV5-1
J gene: TRBJ2-2
CDR3 protein: CASSLGGLNTGELFF

V gene: TRBV5-1
J gene: TRBJ2-7
CDR3 protein: CASGLTSTGTGSYEQYF

V gene: TRBV6-5
J gene: TRBJ2-2
CDR3 protein: CATTPVANTGELFF

V gene: TRBV29-1
J gene: TRBJ2-1
CDR3 protein: CSTGGINRANEQFF

V gene: TRBV19
J gene: TRBJ2-7
CDR3 protein: CASSTDRDRVNEQYF

V gene: TRBV6-5
J gene: TRBJ1-2
CDR3 protein: CASGGGAGGYTF

V gene: TRBV29-1
J gene: TRBJ1-5
CDR3 protein: CSVLTEGMDQPQHF

V gene: TRBV27
J gene: TRBJ1-2
CDR3 protein: CASSFLGQGFESDYGYTF

V gene: TRBV4-1
J gene: TRBJ2-7
CDR3 protein: CASSQLAGIYEQYF

V gene: TRBV11-3
J gene: TRBJ2-1
CDR3 protein: CASSLVSGVNEQFF

V gene: TRBV30
J gene: TRBJ1-3
CDR3 protein: CAWSERGSGNTIYF

V gene: TRBV5-4
J gene: TRBJ2-2
CDR3 protein: CASSLGLFRGAGELFF

V gene: TRBV4-1
J gene: TRBJ2-3
CDR3 protein: CASSQEGGSGRRGTDTQYF

V gene: TRBV6-6
J gene: TRBJ2-1
CDR3 protein: CASSYPLVGKDNEQFF

V gene: TRBV7-9
J gene: TRBJ2-7
CDR3 protein: CASSHGLAGASEQYF

V gene: TRBV2
J gene: TRBJ1-6
CDR3 protein: CASKTQGGNSPLHF

V gene: TRBV12-3/TRBV12-4
J gene: TRBJ2-3
CDR3 protein: CASSTGVIADTQYF

V gene: TRBV20-1
J gene: TRBJ2-1
CDR3 protein: CSARDLTTNEQFF

V gene: TRBV6-7
J gene: TRBJ2-1
CDR3 protein: CASSPSRGGDGGEQFF

V gene: TRBV4-1
J gene: TRBJ2-2
CDR3 protein: CASSQEALMAGELFF

V gene: TRBV29-1
J gene: TRBJ2-1
CDR3 protein: CSVRPGLPFGRNDEQFF

V gene: TRBV5-1
J gene: TRBJ2-1
CDR3 protein: CASSAGTTPSYNEQFF

V gene: TRBV10-3
J gene: TRBJ2-2
CDR3 protein: CAISESRLANTGELFF

V gene: TRBV20-1
J gene: TRBJ2-7
CDR3 protein: CSARKGQGRGEQYF

V gene: TRBV25-1
J gene: TRBJ1-1
CDR3 protein: CASSERQVIRGTEAFF

V gene: TRBV24-1
J gene: TRBJ2-1
CDR3 protein: CATSPAGQGGEQFF

V gene: TRBV29-1
J gene: TRBJ1-4
CDR3 protein: CSAFPGGSEKLFF

V gene: TRBV7-9
J gene: TRBJ2-7
CDR3 protein: CASSLLREGEQYF

V gene: TRBV5-4
J gene: TRBJ1-6
CDR3 protein: CASSLFGSGLSPLHF

V gene: TRBV20-1
J gene: TRBJ1-1
CDR3 protein: CSASSTVGGTEAFF

V gene: TRBV27
J gene: TRBJ2-5
CDR3 protein: CASRPLGGTHEGVEETQYF